This TCR beta chain was recorded in a study of OX40 agonist ivuxolimab in advanced cancers. This CDR3 is 15 amino acids long. The ends lost 4 bases at V and 2 bases at J; junction bases unmatched: 5. Germline-derived CDR1 and CDR2 are MGHRA and YSYEKL. Clones were sequenced by immunoSEQ multiplex PCR, and TCRdb holds only the in-frame ones, with some missing. Of roughly 66,000 clones listed, roughly four fifths were seen once; the top ten hold roughly 0.4%. This clonotype was sampled from an adult with an advanced solid tumor such as melanoma, head and neck, liver or kidney cancer. The chain combines TRBV4-1 with TRBJ2-3; TRBD2 aligns across 8 bases. The sequencing here drew on CD4+ or CD8+ T cells sorted from blood, taken in a trial of the OX40 agonist ivuxolimab. This CDR3 is CASSLLAVPTDTQYF. CDR3 sequence (DNA): TGCGCCAGCAGCCTACTAGCGGTTCCCACAGATACGCAGTATTTT.